This T cell receptor beta chain is drawn from a study of T cell responses to AZD1222 COVID-19 vaccine. The assay was immunoSEQ multiplex PCR, and TCRdb's table has in-frame clones only and misses some. The top ten clones hold about 6.5% of a sample with around 150,000 clones, about nine tenths of them seen once. CDR3 length equals 15 residues. The V and J ends lost 5 bases and 2 bases respectively, with 11 bases between them. CDR1 and CDR2 from the germline V gene are SGDLS and YYNGEE. The V gene is TRBV9, the J gene TRBJ1-6; D uncertain. This clonotype was sampled from an adult who received the AZD1222 COVID-19 vaccine. The specimen was peripheral blood, collected 28 days after the second AZD1222 dose. The CDR3 nucleotides read TGTGCCAGCAGTACCCGGGCCGCCTATAATTCACCCCTCCACTTT. It codes for CASSTRAAYNSPLHF.